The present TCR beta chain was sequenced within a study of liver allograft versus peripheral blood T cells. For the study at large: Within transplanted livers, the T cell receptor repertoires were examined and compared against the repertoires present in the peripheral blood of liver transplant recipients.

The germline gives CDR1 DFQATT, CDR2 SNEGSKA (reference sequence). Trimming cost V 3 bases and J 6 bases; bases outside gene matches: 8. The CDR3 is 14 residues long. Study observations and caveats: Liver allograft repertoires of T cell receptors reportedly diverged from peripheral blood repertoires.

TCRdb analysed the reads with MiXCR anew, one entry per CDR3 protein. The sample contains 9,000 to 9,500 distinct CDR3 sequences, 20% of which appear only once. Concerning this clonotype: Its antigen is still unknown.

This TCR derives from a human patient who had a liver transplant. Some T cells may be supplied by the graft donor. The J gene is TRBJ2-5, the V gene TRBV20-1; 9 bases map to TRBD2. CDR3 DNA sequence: TGCAGTGCTAGGGACGCGGGAGGGCCAAAGACCCAGTACTTC. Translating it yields CSARDAGGPKTQYF.